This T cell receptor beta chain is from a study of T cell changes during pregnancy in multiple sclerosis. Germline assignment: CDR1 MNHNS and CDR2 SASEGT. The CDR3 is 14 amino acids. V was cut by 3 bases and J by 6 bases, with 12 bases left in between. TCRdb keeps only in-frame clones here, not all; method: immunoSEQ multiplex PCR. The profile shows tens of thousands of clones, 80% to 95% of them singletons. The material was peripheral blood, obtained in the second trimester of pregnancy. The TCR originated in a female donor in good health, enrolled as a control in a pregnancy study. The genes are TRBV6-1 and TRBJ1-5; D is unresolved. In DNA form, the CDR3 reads TGTGCCAGCAGTGACGCCGTAATCGGTCAGCCCCAGCATTTT. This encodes CASSDAVIGQPQHF.